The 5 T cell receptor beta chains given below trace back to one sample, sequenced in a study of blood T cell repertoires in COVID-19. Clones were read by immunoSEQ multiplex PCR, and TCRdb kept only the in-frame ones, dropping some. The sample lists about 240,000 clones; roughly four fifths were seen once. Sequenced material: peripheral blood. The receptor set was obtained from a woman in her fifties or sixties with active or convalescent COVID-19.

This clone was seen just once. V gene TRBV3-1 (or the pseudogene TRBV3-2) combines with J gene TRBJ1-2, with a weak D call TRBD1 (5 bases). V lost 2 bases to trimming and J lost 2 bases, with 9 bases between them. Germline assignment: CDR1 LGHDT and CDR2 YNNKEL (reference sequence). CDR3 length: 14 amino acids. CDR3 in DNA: TGTGCCAGCAGCCAAACTGACAGAAACTATGGCTACACCTTC. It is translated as CASSQTDRNYGYTF.

CDR3 in amino acids: CASSLQGPRDGYTF. CDR3 in DNA: TGTGCCAGCAGTTTGCAGGGCCCAAGGGATGGCTACACCTTC. The J gene is TRBJ1-2, the V gene TRBV6-6, with TRBD1 as a possible D gene (5 bases). V was trimmed by 4 bases and J by 6 bases, leaving 15 bases between them. This CDR3 is built from 14 residues. Germline values: CDR1 MNHNY, CDR2 SVGAGI (reference sequence).

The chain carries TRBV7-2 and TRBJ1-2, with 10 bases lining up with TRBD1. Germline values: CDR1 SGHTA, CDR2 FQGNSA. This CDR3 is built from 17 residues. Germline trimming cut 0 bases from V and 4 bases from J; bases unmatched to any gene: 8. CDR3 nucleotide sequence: TGTGCCAGCAGCTTAGCTATGGTGGGACAGGGGATCTATGGCTACACCTTC. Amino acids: CASSLAMVGQGIYGYTF.

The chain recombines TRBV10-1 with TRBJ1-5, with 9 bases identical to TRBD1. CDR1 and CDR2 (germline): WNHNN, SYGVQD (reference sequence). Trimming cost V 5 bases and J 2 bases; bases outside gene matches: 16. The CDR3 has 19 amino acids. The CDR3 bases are TGCGCCAGCAGTAGGTACCGGGACAGGGAGGGATCGGGCAATCAGCCCCAGCATTTT. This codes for CASSRYRDREGSGNQPQHF.

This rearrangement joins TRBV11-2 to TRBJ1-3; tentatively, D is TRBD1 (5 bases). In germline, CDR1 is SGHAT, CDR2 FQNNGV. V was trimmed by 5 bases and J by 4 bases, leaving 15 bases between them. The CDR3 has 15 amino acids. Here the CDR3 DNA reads TGTGCCAGCAGCCTAATTGCAGGGAGGGGAAACACCATATATTTT. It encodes CASSLIAGRGNTIYF. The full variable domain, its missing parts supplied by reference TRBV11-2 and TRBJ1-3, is EAGVAQSPRYKIIEKRQSVAFWCNPISGHATLYWYQQILGQGPKLLIQFQNNGVVDDSQLPKDRFSAERLKGVDSTLKIQPAKLEDSAVYLCASSLIAGRGNTIYFGEGSWLTVV.